Shown below are 2 T cell receptor beta chains from a single sample sequenced in a study of blood T cells in healthy people across ages (dated by TCRdb to about 2015). The library came from 5' RACE. The run used an Illumina HiSeq 2500. A second PCR of 7 to 11 cycles was performed with a sample-barcoded 5' primer and a J-beta primer mix. TCRdb trimmed the raw reads at Q25, called clones with MiXCR and kept productive beta chains. Records with the same CDR3 protein are collapsed into one entry carrying the most frequent genes and DNA. In all, the sample holds approximately 880,000 distinct CDR3 sequences, and 48% of those were seen once. The ten largest clones represent over 10% of the sample. The sample taken for sequencing was blood. The receptors come from a man aged 25-40 years in good health.

The chain has TRBV4-1 and TRBJ2-5; TRBD2 agrees at 11 bases. This CDR3 is built from 16 residues. V lost 0 bases to trimming and J lost 11 bases; unmatched junction nucleotides: 11. Germline V gene data show CDR1 as MGHRA and CDR2 as YSYEKL. The CDR3 loop reads CASSQDQASGGNEQYF. Written as DNA, the CDR3 is TGCGCCAGCAGCCAAGATCAGGCTAGCGGGGGGAATGAGCAGTACTTC.

This clonotype was recorded at least ten times. The chain recombines TRBV4-3 with TRBJ2-1; D is uncertain. Per germline, CDR1 LGHNA and CDR2 YSLEER. Trimming took off 0 bases at V and 2 bases at J, with 11 bases between the two ends. The length of the CDR3 is 16 residues. The CDR3 DNA sequence: TGCGCCAGCAGCCAAGAGGCAAGGACGCCCTACAATGAGCAGTTCTTC. It translates to CASSQEARTPYNEQFF.